Listed here is a single T cell receptor beta chain. This record comes from a study of blood T cell repertoires in COVID-19. Study details: Spain, Italy and the United States supplied samples that represented acute and convalescent COVID-19. T cells, B-cell-depleted T cells, or PBMCs supplied cDNA or gDNA.

This CDR3 is built from 13 residues. Trimming cost V 5 bases and J 6 bases, with 11 bases left between them. Per germline, CDR1 SGHTA and CDR2 FQGTGA. Authors' data handling: Amplification of reference gene primers was used by the study to estimate nucleated cell counts. TCRdb's table, derived via immunoSEQ multiplex PCR, lists solely in-frame clones and lacks some. That table supplies the V and J calls and clone size; D and trimming were determined from the DNA. This sample yields over 45,000 clones, of which around 79% are seen a single time; around 20% belongs to the top ten. Sequencing input: peripheral blood. The clonotype comes from a human donor with active or convalescent COVID-19. The donor label of this sample is uncertain. The V and J genes are TRBV7-3 and TRBJ2-1; D is unresolved. CDR3 residues: CASSPSSSNEQFF. The DNA for the CDR3 is TGTGCCAGCAGCCCATCATCTAGCAATGAGCAGTTCTTC. Supplemented by reference TRBV7-3 and TRBJ2-1, the full variable domain reads GAGVSQTPSNKVTEKGKYVELRCDPISGHTALYWYRQSLGQGPEFLIYFQGTGAADDSGLPNDRFFAVRPEGSVSTLKIQRTERGDSAVYLCASSPSSSNEQFFGPGTRLTVL.